This TCR beta chain was observed in a study of identical twins. Study outcomes and limitations: In zero-insertion analyses, partial confounding could arise from invariant MAIT and iNKT cells.

Germline CDR1 SGHAT, CDR2 FQDESV (reference sequence). This CDR3 region has 20 residues. V lost 8 bases and J lost 2, with 31 bases in between. On this clonotype: Antigen: not known.

One entry per CDR3 protein, called by TCRdb with MiXCR from the 5' RACE reads. The sample carries approximately 600,000 distinct CDR3 sequences, roughly 9.5% recorded once. These records were also assigned to another study, of yellow fever vaccine responses in identical twins.

The sequencing sample was made of PBMCs. The rearrangement links TRBV11-1 to TRBJ2-1, with a tentative D call TRBD2 (6 bases). This receptor was taken from a woman younger than 35 in good health. CDR3 amino acids: CASPNPGDGAASSPYNEQFF. The CDR3 DNA follows: TGTGCCAGCCCGAATCCGGGGGACGGGGCGGCTTCATCGCCCTACAATGAGCAGTTCTTC. Filled out from reference TRBV11-1 and TRBJ2-1, the complete variable domain reads EAEVAQSPRYKITEKSQAVAFWCDPISGHATLYWYRQILGQGPELLVQFQDESVVDDSQLPKDRFSAERLKGVDSTLKIQPAELGDSAMYLCASPNPGDGAASSPYNEQFFGPGTRLTVL.